This TCR beta chain stems from a study of beta chain features in type 1 diabetes. Study findings and constraints: Across patients, naive, central memory and Treg TCRB repertoires exhibited apparently greater similarity than was observed across healthy donors. Type 1 diabetes patients had fewer VDJ junction insertions and more deletions. Since sequencing was performed on cDNA, cells with high TCR expression could be over-represented.

The CDR3 totals 14 residues. The germline gives CDR1 SGHRS, CDR2 YFSETQ. Trimming left V 0 bases short and J 2 bases short, with 8 bases between. Expressed TCRB transcripts were sequenced, since all the RNA that had been isolated was reverse transcribed. Assay used: immunoSEQ multiplex PCR; TCRdb lists only in-frame clones, some missing. This sample yields some 900,000 clones, of which about a sixth are seen a single time; 0.02% to 0.025% belongs to the top ten. In the case of this clone: Its antigen is currently unknown. The sample holds other DNA sequences that translate to the same CDR3.

The sequencing sample was made of naive CD4+ T cells from blood. This rearrangement joins TRBV5-1 to TRBJ2-5, with a possible D match to TRBD1 (6 bases). The receptor comes from a woman younger than 30 in good health. The CDR3 sequence: CASSLGQVQETQYF. The CDR3 DNA is TGCGCCAGCAGCTTGGGACAGGTTCAAGAGACCCAGTACTTC.